The present T cell receptor (beta chain) was sequenced within a study of kidney transplant recipient with SARS-CoV-2 infection. Germline V gene data show CDR1 as SNHLY and CDR2 as FYNNEI. The CDR3 length is 14 residues. TCRdb called the reads again in MiXCR, with one record for every CDR3 protein. The data hold 200,000 to 300,000 distinct CDR3 sequences, with 25% to 35% observed a single time. A note on this clonotype: A much larger clonotype is one base distant, so this may be a read error.

The chain couples TRBV2 to TRBJ2-7; D is possibly TRBD1 (6 bases). The input for sequencing was a blood sample, taken at baseline and between days 110 and 120 from a kidney transplant recipient. The origin of this receptor is a male patient in his thirties who had COVID-19 and was a kidney transplant recipient. These T cells may partly come from the graft donor. CDR3 sequence: CACREQGNSYEQYF. The CDR3 region has the DNA TGTGCCTGCAGAGAACAGGGTAACTCCTACGAGCAGTACTTC.